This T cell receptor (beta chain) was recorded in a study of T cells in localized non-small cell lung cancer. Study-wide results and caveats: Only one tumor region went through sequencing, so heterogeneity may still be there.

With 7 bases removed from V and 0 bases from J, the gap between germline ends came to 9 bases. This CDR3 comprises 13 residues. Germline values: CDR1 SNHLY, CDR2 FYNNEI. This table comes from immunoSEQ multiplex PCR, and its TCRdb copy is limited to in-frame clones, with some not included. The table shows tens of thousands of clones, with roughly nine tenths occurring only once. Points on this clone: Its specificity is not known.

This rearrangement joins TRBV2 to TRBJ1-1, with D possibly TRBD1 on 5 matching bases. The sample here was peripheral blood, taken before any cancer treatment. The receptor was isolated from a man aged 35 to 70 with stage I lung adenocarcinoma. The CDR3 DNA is TGTGCCAGCAATGTACAGGTGAACACTGAAGCTTTCTTT. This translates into CASNVQVNTEAFF.